These T cell receptor beta chains were read from a single sample in a study of blood T cell repertoires in COVID-19. Here immunoSEQ multiplex PCR was the method, and the copy in TCRdb shows in-frame clones only, minus some. Among about 170,000 clones, roughly 86% were seen once, and the ten largest hold less than 3%. Material: peripheral blood. Receptors were obtained from a woman of 80 years or more with COVID-19, enrolled during active disease. Each CDR3 is given with its conserved first and last residue. A D gene is named only where the DNA matches it firmly. Clone size is stated in some rows and not others, as once, few, many or a class when expanded.

j_call v_call clone_size d_call cdr3_nt cdr3_aa
TRBJ2-3 TRBV12-1 NA NA TGTGCCAGCAGCTGCAGACTAGCGGGGGGAAGCACAGATACGCAGTATTTT CASSCRLAGGSTDTQYF
TRBJ2-3 TRBV10-3 few TRBD2 TGTGCCATCACTAGACTAGCGGGAGTGGGCACAGATACGCAGTATTTT CAITRLAGVGTDTQYF
TRBJ2-7 TRBV3-1/TRBV3-2 NA NA TGTGCCAGCAGCCCTCGGTCGCCCTACGAGCAGTACTTC CASSPRSPYEQYF
TRBJ1-4 TRBV25-1 NA NA TGTGCCAGCAGTGAAGGGGCATCCTTCTTGAGTGAAAAACTGTTTTTT CASSEGASFLSEKLFF
TRBJ2-3 TRBV6-5 NA NA TGTGCCAGCAGTTGGATAGAGGCGACAGATACGCAGTATTTT CASSWIEATDTQYF
TRBJ1-3 TRBV15 NA NA TGTGCCACCAGCAGAGATCTCGGCGGCTCTGGAAACACCATATATTTT CATSRDLGGSGNTIYF
TRBJ1-5 TRBV7-3 NA TRBD1 TGTGCCAGCAGCTCCGGGGACAGTTCCAATCAGCCCCAGCATTTT CASSSGDSSNQPQHF
TRBJ2-2 TRBV7-3 NA TRBD2 TGTGCCAGCAGCTTAAGGGCTAGCGGGGCCGGCGGGGAGCTGTTTTTT CASSLRASGAGGELFF
TRBJ1-6 TRBV5-8 NA TRBD1 TGTGCCAGCAGCTTATGGACAGGGATGAGTTCACCCCTCCACTTT CASSLWTGMSSPLHF
TRBJ2-7 TRBV28 NA TRBD1 TGTGCCAGCGAGACAGGGGGCTTGTATGAGCAGTACTTC CASETGGLYEQYF
TRBJ2-5 TRBV2 NA TRBD1 TGTGCCAGCAGTTACACCGGGACAGGGCAAGAGACCCAGTACTTC CASSYTGTGQETQYF
TRBJ1-5 TRBV11-2 NA TRBD1 TGTGCCAGCAGCTTAGGGCAGGGGGTTGGCAATCAGCCCCAGCATTTT CASSLGQGVGNQPQHF
TRBJ2-7 TRBV5-5 NA TRBD1 TGTGCCAGCAGCCCGGGACAGGGGGCTTCCTACGAGCAGTACTTC CASSPGQGASYEQYF
TRBJ1-6 TRBV7-8 once TRBD1 TGTGCCAGCAGCTTAGGCGGACAGGGGAATTCACCCCTCCACTTT CASSLGGQGNSPLHF
TRBJ1-1 TRBV30 NA NA TGTGCCTGGAGTGAAGGGGCGATGAACACTGAAGCTTTCTTT CAWSEGAMNTEAFF
TRBJ2-3 TRBV7-3 NA TRBD2 TGTGCCAGCAGCTCCCCGGGACTAGCCGCAGATACGCAGTATTTT CASSSPGLAADTQYF
TRBJ1-3 TRBV3-1/TRBV3-2 NA NA TGTGCCAGCAGTTCACAGGCGCCTGGAAACACCATATATTTT CASSSQAPGNTIYF
TRBJ2-1 TRBV10-3 few TRBD2 TGTGCCATCAGTGGCCTAGCGGGGGGCCTCTACAATGAGCAGTTCTTC CAISGLAGGLYNEQFF
TRBJ1-2 TRBV15 NA NA TGTGCCACCAGCAGAGCAGGGGCTAACTATGGCTACACCTTC CATSRAGANYGYTF
TRBJ2-5 TRBV5-1 NA TRBD2 TGCGCCAGCAGCTTAAGACTAGCGGGAGGGCCTCTCCAAGAGACCCAGTACTTC CASSLRLAGGPLQETQYF
TRBJ2-7 TRBV23-1 NA NA TGCGCCAGCAGTCAATCGACGAGAAGGAGCTACTACGAGCAGTACTTC CASSQSTRRSYYEQYF
TRBJ2-7 TRBV19 NA TRBD2 TGTGCCAGTAGTATGGCCAGCGGGGCTTCCTACGAGCAGTACTTC CASSMASGASYEQYF
TRBJ1-2 TRBV28 NA TRBD1 TGTGCCAGCAGTACAACAGGGGGCCGGTATGGCTACACCTTC CASSTTGGRYGYTF
TRBJ2-5 TRBV20-1 NA NA TGCAGTGCTAGTTATTGGGATCGGGAGTTGGAGACCCAGTACTTC CSASYWDRELETQYF
TRBJ2-1 TRBV11-3 NA TRBD2 TGTGCCAGCAGCTTAGATCGTGGGACTAGCGGGGGACAGTTCTTC CASSLDRGTSGGQFF
TRBJ1-4 TRBV11-2 NA NA TGTGCCAGCAGCGTACAGGGAGAGGAAAAACTGTTTTTT CASSVQGEEKLFF
TRBJ2-1 TRBV7-9 few TRBD1 TGTGCCAGCACCTTGGGCCGGGGGGACAGGGTGCATACTAATACCTACAATGAGCAGTTCTTC CASTLGRGDRVHTNTYNEQFF
TRBJ2-3 TRBV18 few NA TGTGCCAGCTCAGCGGGAACCTTCACAGATACGCAGTATTTT CASSAGTFTDTQYF
TRBJ1-2 TRBV10-3 NA TRBD1 TGTGCCATCACCGCGGGACAGAACTATGGCTACACCTTC CAITAGQNYGYTF
TRBJ1-2 TRBV5-1 NA NA TGCGCCAGCAGCCGTCACAGGGAAGGCCTGCAGAACTATGGCTACACCTTC CASSRHREGLQNYGYTF
TRBJ2-7 TRBV18 NA NA TGTGCCAGCTCACCTTATGGGACACTCGTTTTTGAGCAGTACTTC CASSPYGTLVFEQYF